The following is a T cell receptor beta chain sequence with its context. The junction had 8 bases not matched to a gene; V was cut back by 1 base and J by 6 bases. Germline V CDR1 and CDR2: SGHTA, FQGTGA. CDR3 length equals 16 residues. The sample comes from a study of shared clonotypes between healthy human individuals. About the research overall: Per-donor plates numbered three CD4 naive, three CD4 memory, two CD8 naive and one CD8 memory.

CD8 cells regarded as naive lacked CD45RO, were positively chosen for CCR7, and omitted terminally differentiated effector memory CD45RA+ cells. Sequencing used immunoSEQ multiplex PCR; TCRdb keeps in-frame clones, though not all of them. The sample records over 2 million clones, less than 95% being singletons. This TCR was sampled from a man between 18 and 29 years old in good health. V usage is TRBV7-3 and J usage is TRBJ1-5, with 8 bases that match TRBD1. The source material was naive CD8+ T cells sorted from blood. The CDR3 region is CASSLIAQGASQPQHF. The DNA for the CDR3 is TGTGCCAGCAGCTTAATCGCGCAGGGGGCGAGTCAGCCCCAGCATTTT.